Listed here are 26 T cell receptor beta chains from one sample, sequenced in a study of CD8 T cells in Susac syndrome. It was with random hexamers that about 0.45 to 1 ug RNA was reverse transcribed. One entry per CDR3 protein results from TCRdb running MiXCR on the immunoSEQ multiplex PCR reads. Among some 95,000 distinct CDR3 sequences listed, 90% to 95% were seen once. The material sequenced was CD8+ T cells from PBMCs. These receptors originate from a human donor in good health.

The rearrangement joins TRBV7-8 to TRBJ1-3, with 8 positions matching TRBD1. Germline CDR1 and CDR2: SGHVS and FQNEAQ. Trimming removed 5 bases from V and 0 bases from J; junction bases left unmatched: 3. CDR3 length: 15 residues. CDR3 bases: TGTGCCAGCAGCCCGGACAGGGCCTCTGGAAACACCATATATTTT. It encodes CASSPDRASGNTIYF. The complete variable domain, with remaining parts taken from reference TRBV7-8 and TRBJ1-3, reads GAGVSQSPRYKVAKRGQDVALRCDPISGHVSLFWYQQALGQGPEFLTYFQNEAQLDKSGLPSDRFFAERPEGSVSTLKIQRTQQEDSAVYLCASSPDRASGNTIYFGEGSWLTVV.

This clonotype was recorded once. The chain joins TRBV6-6 to TRBJ2-7, with D unresolved. Trimming shortened V by 5 bases and J by 2 bases, and 10 bases separated the two germline ends. The germline V gene has CDR1 MNHNY and CDR2 SVGAGI (reference sequence). The CDR3 has 13 residues. The CDR3 loop is CASSRQAAYEQYF. Here the CDR3 DNA reads TGTGCCAGCAGTCGCCAAGCCGCCTACGAGCAGTACTTC.

The rearrangement links TRBV10-3 to TRBJ2-5, with 8 bases fitting TRBD2. This CDR3 is built from 14 residues. From germline, CDR1 is ENHRY and CDR2 SYGVKD. With V trimmed by 10 bases and J by 1 base, 8 bases remained unmatched. The CDR3, as DNA: TGTGCCACCTTGGACACTAGCGGCCAAGAGACCCAGTACTTC. Encoded protein: CATLDTSGQETQYF.

The genes are TRBV12-3 or TRBV12-4 and TRBJ2-2; 7 bases are a match to TRBD2. The CDR3 sequence is 14 residues long. J was trimmed by 5 bases and V by 10 bases; bases with no gene match: 10. For the CDR3, the DNA is TGTGCCACCTCCCGGGGGGTAGGGACCGGGGAGCTGTTTTTT. It encodes CATSRGVGTGELFF.

The chain is built from TRBV7-9 and TRBJ2-7; weak D call: TRBD1 (6 bases). The CDR3 runs 14 residues. V was shortened by 3 bases and J by 2 bases, with 11 bases between the two germline ends. Germline V CDR1 and CDR2: SEHNR, FQNEAQ (reference sequence). CDR3 residues: CASSLDGDTYEQYF. The CDR3 coding sequence is TGTGCCAGCAGCTTGGACGGGGACACCTACGAGCAGTACTTC.

The rearrangement links TRBV29-1 to TRBJ2-7; 7 bases line up with TRBD1. The V segment lost 1 base and the J segment 7 bases; nucleotides outside the gene matches: 13. CDR3 length: 15 residues. Germline CDR1 is SQVTM and CDR2 is ANQGSEA. The DNA for the CDR3 is TGCAGCGTTGAAGTCTGGACAGGAACCGAGGGAGAGCAGTACTTC. Protein sequence: CSVEVWTGTEGEQYF.

The rearrangement links TRBV6-2 or TRBV6-3 to TRBJ2-1; D might be TRBD2 (5 bases). Per the germline V gene, CDR1 is MNHEY and CDR2 is SVGEGT. The CDR3 contains 11 residues. V was clipped by 6 bases and J by 8 bases, with 8 bases between them. The CDR3 DNA reads TGTGCCAGCAGCCACGGGGATGAGCAGTTCTTC. Translation gives CASSHGDEQFF.

The chain links TRBV5-1 to TRBJ2-3; 8 nucleotides agree with TRBD1. Germline assignment: CDR1 SGHRS and CDR2 YFSETQ. V trimming: 4 bases; J trimming: 2 bases; junction bases outside the gene matches: 6. The CDR3 contains 15 residues. The chain's CDR3 is CASSRPDRVTDTQYF. CDR3 DNA: TGCGCCAGCAGCCGCCCGGACAGGGTCACAGATACGCAGTATTTT.

CDR3 DNA sequence: TGCAGCGTTGATCGGAGAAACACTGAAGCTTTCTTT. This sequence encodes CSVDRRNTEAFF. The genes are TRBV29-1 and TRBJ1-1, with D uncertain. CDR3 length: 12 amino acids. The germline CDR1 and CDR2 sequences are SQVTM and ANQGSEA. Trimming shortened V by 3 bases and J by 2 bases, and 7 bases separated the two germline ends.

This clonotype was detected once. The chain combines TRBV2 with TRBJ2-5, with D unresolved. With 7 bases removed from V and 5 bases from J, the gap between germline ends came to 17 bases. The CDR3 length is 14 residues. The V gene's germline CDR1 is SNHLY and CDR2 FYNNEI. The CDR3 reads CASIGSPNPETQYF. Written as DNA, the CDR3 is TGTGCCAGCATCGGGTCACCAAACCCCGAGACCCAGTACTTC.

The CDR3 coding sequence is TGTGCCAGCAGCTTAGGTTCCCGAAGACTAGCGCGGGGCGAGCAGTACTTC. Its protein product is CASSLGSRRLARGEQYF. The chain joins TRBV13 to TRBJ2-7; TRBD2 aligns across 8 bases. The CDR3 is made up of 17 amino acids. Trimming removed 0 bases from V and 6 bases from J; junction bases left unmatched: 13. CDR1 and CDR2 (germline): PRHDT, FYEKMQ (reference sequence). Looking up the rest from reference TRBV13 and TRBJ2-7 gives the full variable domain: AAGVIQSPRHLIKEKRETATLKCYPIPRHDTVYWYQQGPGQDPQFLISFYEKMQSDKGSIPDRFSAQQFSDYHSELNMSSLELGDSALYFCASSLGSRRLARGEQYFGPGTRLTVT.

Of note for this clonotype: A junction boundary mismatches the germline segment, possibly from a read error. The chain carries TRBV7-9 and TRBJ1-2; D gene unclear. Germline CDR1 reads SEHNR; CDR2 reads FQNEAQ (reference sequence). The CDR3 length is 14 residues. CDR3 in DNA: TGTGCCAGCAGCTTAGGTCAGTCGAACTATGGCTACACTTTC. Its translation is CASSLGQSNYGYTF.

This clonotype has a handful of counts. The chain has TRBV7-6 and TRBJ2-7; 7 nucleotides line up with TRBD1. CDR3 length equals 14 residues. Germline V gives CDR1 SGHVS, CDR2 FNYEAQ. V lost 5 bases, J lost 3 bases, and 7 bases stayed unmatched. CDR3: CASSLWTGGYEQYF. CDR3 DNA: TGTGCCAGCAGCCTATGGACAGGAGGCTACGAGCAGTACTTC.

The V and J genes are TRBV15 and TRBJ2-7; D unresolved. Trimming shortened V by 3 bases and J by 4 bases, and 4 bases separated the two germline ends. CDR1 and CDR2 (germline): LNHNV, YYDKDF (reference sequence). The CDR3 totals 11 residues. As DNA, the CDR3 is TGTGCCACCAGCAGCGGATACGAGCAGTACTTC. It yields the protein CATSSGYEQYF. The variable domain in full, completed from reference TRBV15 and TRBJ2-7, reads DAMVIQNPRYQVTQFGKPVTLSCSQTLNHNVMYWYQQKSSQAPKLLFHYYDKDFNNEADTPDNFQSRRPNTSFCFLDIRSPGLGDTAMYLCATSSGYEQYFGPGTRLTVT.

The V call is TRBV27, the J call TRBJ2-7, with TRBD1 matching 11 bases. CDR3 size: 14 residues. Per germline, CDR1 MNHEY and CDR2 SMNVEV (reference sequence). The V segment lost 7 bases and the J segment 3 bases; nucleotides outside the gene matches: 5. The CDR3 region is CASTAGTGGYEQYF. The CDR3 DNA follows: TGTGCCAGCACCGCTGGGACAGGGGGCTACGAGCAGTACTTC.

In its sample, this clonotype was seen a few times. This chain joins TRBV11-2 and TRBJ1-1; D not certain. CDR1 and CDR2 from the germline V gene are SGHAT and FQNNGV. V lost 3 bases and J lost 4, with 6 bases in between. This CDR3 region has 12 residues. This CDR3 is CASSLVSTEAFF. Written as DNA, the CDR3 is TGTGCCAGCAGCTTGGTCAGCACTGAAGCTTTCTTT.

The chain is built from TRBV29-1 and TRBJ2-3; D is ambiguous. The DNA end is more similar to TRBJ1-5, so the J call may be wrong. Germline CDR1 and CDR2: SQVTM and ANQGSEA. CDR3 length: 12 amino acids. In nucleotides, the CDR3 is TGCAGCGTTGAAGACGACCGCCATACGCAGCATTTT. Translated: CSVEDDRHTQHF.

The V and J genes are TRBV19 and TRBJ1-2, with D maybe TRBD1 (5 bases). Per germline, CDR1 LNHDA and CDR2 SQIVND (reference sequence). The V end lost 3 bases, the J end lost 3 bases, and 11 bases lay between the germline ends. The length of the CDR3 is 14 residues. This chain's CDR3 is CASSISAGDYGYTF. DNA for the CDR3: TGTGCCAGTAGTATCTCTGCGGGGGACTATGGCTACACCTTC.

The chain carries TRBV20-1 and TRBJ2-2; the match to TRBD1 covers 10 bases. Germline CDR1 and CDR2: DFQATT and SNEGSKA (reference sequence). The V and J ends lost 6 bases and 5 bases, in that order; junction bases with no gene match: 6. The CDR3 sequence is 14 residues long. The CDR3 loop is CSAEDRGSTGELFF. The CDR3 nucleotides are TGCAGTGCGGAGGACAGGGGGTCGACCGGGGAGCTGTTTTTT.

This chain joins TRBV7-8 and TRBJ2-5; 12 positions agree with TRBD2. The CDR3 consists of 15 residues. Germline V lookup: CDR1 SGHVS, CDR2 FQNEAQ. The trim removed 5 bases at V and 5 bases at J, leaving 6 bases unmatched. The CDR3 here is CASSPLAGGRETQYF. The CDR3 region has the DNA TGTGCCAGCAGCCCGCTAGCGGGGGGGCGGGAGACCCAGTACTTC.

The chain is built from TRBV21-1 and TRBJ2-7; the listed D gene, TRBD1, was not tested against the DNA. TRBV21-1 is a listed pseudogene. This CDR3 contains 18 residues. CDR3 DNA: TGTGCCAGCAGCAACAGCCCGCAGCGGGGGCCTTACCCCTACGAGCAGTACTTC. Amino acid sequence: CASSNSPQRGPYPYEQYF.

The chain is built from TRBV15 and TRBJ2-1; 7 nucleotides line up with TRBD1. Germline values: CDR1 LNHNV, CDR2 YYDKDF (reference sequence). J lost 9 bases, V lost 1 base, and 0 bases had no gene match. This CDR3 is 12 amino acids long. CDR3 nucleotides: TGTGCCACCAGCAGAGCAGGGGGTGAGCAGTTCTTC. As protein: CATSRAGGEQFF.

J is TRBJ1-2 and V is TRBV4-1, with D maybe TRBD1 (6 bases). The CDR3 is 16 amino acids. Trimming pared 4 bases from V and 5 bases from J, leaving 20 bases between. From germline, CDR1 is MGHRA and CDR2 YSYEKL. CDR3 in DNA: TGCGCCAGCAGCCTCTTACAGGGTAACGGAGGGTATGGCTACACCTTC. Amino acids: CASSLLQGNGGYGYTF.

The chain recombines TRBV2 with TRBJ1-5; D gene ambiguous. There are 13 residues in the CDR3. Trimming shortened V by 3 bases and J by 5 bases, and 8 bases separated the two germline ends. Per the germline V gene, CDR1 is SNHLY and CDR2 is FYNNEI. The CDR3 DNA sequence: TGTGCCAGCAGTGATGGCAGTTATCAGCCCCAGCATTTT. Translated: CASSDGSYQPQHF.

The genes are TRBV20-1 and TRBJ1-5; 9 nucleotides align to TRBD1. The CDR3 consists of 15 residues. Unmatched junction bases numbered 10, after V lost 6 bases and J lost 4 bases. Germline V gene sequence: CDR1 DFQATT, CDR2 SNEGSKA (reference sequence). CDR3 region: CSAPSDRGGNQPQHF. The CDR3 DNA sequence: TGCAGTGCCCCCTCGGACAGGGGCGGGAATCAGCCCCAGCATTTT.

As DNA, the CDR3 is TGTGCCAGCAGATCCGACATTAACACCGGGGAGCTGTTTTTT. Its protein product is CASRSDINTGELFF. The chain combines TRBV7-8 with TRBJ2-2, with D unresolved. CDR3 length equals 14 residues. CDR1 is SGHVS and CDR2 is FQNEAQ in the germline V gene. The ends were cut back, 6 bases at V and 2 bases at J, with 10 bases in the middle.